These T cell receptor beta chains were read from a single sample in a study of blood T cell repertoires in COVID-19. The method was immunoSEQ multiplex PCR; TCRdb's version includes in-frame clones alone and lacks a portion of them. The sample contains 35,000 to 50,000 clones, 82% of which appear only once. The specimen sequenced was peripheral blood. All receptors derive from an older woman with acute or convalescent COVID-19. Each CDR3 is given with its conserved first and last residue. D genes are given only for firm matches. Size is omitted from some rows. Given values are once, few, many or a class for expanded clones.

CDR3aa | CDR3nt | v_gene | d_gene | j_gene | len | abundance
CASTITGEAFF | TGTGCCAGCACCATAACAGGGGAAGCTTTCTTT | TRBV28 | NA | TRBJ1-1 | 11 | NA
CASGTSGPSYEQYF | TGTGCCAGCGGCACTAGCGGGCCGAGCTACGAGCAGTACTTC | TRBV6-5 | TRBD2 | TRBJ2-7 | 14 | NA
CASSYLTGGNEQFF | TGTGCCAGCAGTTACTTGACGGGAGGCAATGAGCAGTTCTTC | TRBV6-6 | TRBD2 | TRBJ2-1 | 14 | NA
CASSFDRLGSYNEQFF | TGTGCCAGCAGTTTCGATAGACTCGGCTCCTACAATGAGCAGTTCTTC | TRBV6-5 | NA | TRBJ2-1 | 16 | NA
CASSPGGTGGYEQYF | TGTGCCAGCAGTCCTGGGGGGACAGGGGGCTACGAGCAGTACTTC | TRBV6-5 | TRBD1 | TRBJ2-7 | 15 | few
CASSSSPGGERGNQPQHF | TGTGCCAGCAGTTCATCCCCGGGGGGGGAGCGCGGCAATCAGCCCCAGCATTTT | TRBV27 | NA | TRBJ1-5 | 18 | NA
CASSRRQGEDGELFF | TGTGCCAGTAGTAGAAGACAGGGGGAAGACGGGGAGCTGTTTTTT | TRBV19 | TRBD1 | TRBJ2-2 | 15 | NA
CASSLPGATDTQYF | TGTGCCAGCAGCTTACCGGGAGCCACAGATACGCAGTATTTT | TRBV11-3 | NA | TRBJ2-3 | 14 | NA
CASSLVGQGSYNEQFF | TGTGCCAGCAGCTTAGTAGGGCAGGGTTCCTACAATGAGCAGTTCTTC | TRBV7-6 | NA | TRBJ2-1 | 16 | NA
CASSDYGTGISNQPQHF | TGTGCCAGCAGTGATTATGGGACAGGGATTAGCAATCAGCCCCAGCATTTT | TRBV2 | TRBD1 | TRBJ1-5 | 17 | NA
CASMLGSTGINEQFF | TGCGCCAGCATGCTTGGGTCGACAGGGATCAATGAGCAGTTCTTC | TRBV5-1 | TRBD1 | TRBJ2-1 | 15 | NA
CASSQGVQGNTGELFF | TGTGCCAGCAGCCAGGGAGTTCAAGGAAACACCGGGGAGCTGTTTTTT | TRBV4-2 | NA | TRBJ2-2 | 16 | NA
CASRFQGRTGELFF | TGTGCCAGCAGATTCCAGGGCCGCACCGGGGAGCTGTTTTTT | TRBV6-5 | NA | TRBJ2-2 | 14 | NA
CATSRALGSNYGYTF | TGTGCCACCAGCAGAGCTCTAGGGAGTAACTATGGCTACACCTTC | TRBV15 | NA | TRBJ1-2 | 15 | few
CASSLREARLANEQYF | TGTGCCAGCAGCTTACGCGAAGCCCGACTAGCGAACGAGCAGTACTTC | TRBV7-2 | TRBD2 | TRBJ2-7 | 16 | NA
CSVGMELSSGNTIYF | TGCAGCGTGGGTATGGAGTTGAGCTCTGGAAACACCATATATTTT | TRBV29-1 | NA | TRBJ1-3 | 15 | NA
CASSYLPPTSGIYNEQFF | TGTGCCAGCAGTTACTTACCCCCGACTAGCGGGATATACAATGAGCAGTTCTTC | TRBV6-2/TRBV6-3 | TRBD2 | TRBJ2-1 | 18 | NA
CASSFAEGQGAFF | TGTGCCAGCAGCTTCGCGGAGGGACAGGGAGCTTTCTTT | TRBV21-1 | NA | TRBJ1-1 | 13 | few
CACRTSRSTDTQYF | TGTGCCTGCCGAACTAGCCGTTCCACAGATACGCAGTATTTT | TRBV6-5 | NA | TRBJ2-3 | 14 | NA
CASSLGRGTYEQYF | TGTGCCAGCAGCTTAGGCAGAGGGACCTACGAGCAGTACTTC | TRBV11-2 | NA | TRBJ2-7 | 14 | NA
CASSSTGTTNEKLFF | TGTGCCAGCAGCTCCACCGGGACAACTAATGAAAAACTGTTTTTT | TRBV7-2 | NA | TRBJ1-4 | 15 | few
CSASTGASEAFF | TGCAGCGCCTCGACAGGGGCGTCTGAAGCTTTCTTT | TRBV29-1 | TRBD1 | TRBJ1-1 | 12 | NA
CASSSGQGEKLFF | TGTGCCAGCAGCTCGGGACAGGGAGAAAAACTGTTTTTT | TRBV7-9 | TRBD1 | TRBJ1-4 | 13 | NA
CASSYMGGETQYF | TGTGCCAGCAGTTATATGGGGGGAGAGACCCAGTACTTC | TRBV6-5 | NA | TRBJ2-5 | 13 | NA
CATSGRGSLAGVQETQYF | TGTGCCACCAGCGGAAGAGGTAGCCTAGCGGGAGTCCAGGAGACCCAGTACTTC | TRBV15 | TRBD2 | TRBJ2-5 | 18 | NA
CASSRRTGGLTGELFF | TGTGCCAGCAGTCGGCGGACAGGGGGCCTAACCGGGGAGCTGTTTTTT | TRBV27 | TRBD1 | TRBJ2-2 | 16 | once
CASRDSGSYNEQFF | TGTGCCAGCAGGGATAGCGGTTCCTACAATGAGCAGTTCTTC | TRBV2 | NA | TRBJ2-1 | 14 | NA
CASSLGRSPYEQYF | TGTGCCAGCAGCTTAGGAAGGAGCCCCTACGAGCAGTACTTC | TRBV7-9 | NA | TRBJ2-7 | 14 | NA
CASRRSSNQPQHF | TGTGCCAGCAGACGTAGCAGCAATCAGCCCCAGCATTTT | TRBV28 | NA | TRBJ1-5 | 13 | few
CASSKPGQGNGGYTF | TGTGCCAGCAGCAAACCGGGACAGGGAAATGGTGGCTACACCTTC | TRBV3-1/TRBV3-2 | TRBD1 | TRBJ1-2 | 15 | NA
CASSPGTNSVEQYF | TGTGCCAGCAGCCCTGGGACTAATTCGGTCGAGCAGTACTTC | TRBV3-1/TRBV3-2 | TRBD2 | TRBJ2-7 | 14 | NA
CASSIGGLAGRQGAQYF | TGTGCCAGTAGTATAGGAGGACTAGCGGGCCGCCAAGGGGCCCAGTACTTC | TRBV19 | TRBD2 | TRBJ2-5 | 17 | NA
CASGGRQSNQPQHF | TGTGCCAGCGGGGGGAGACAGAGCAATCAGCCCCAGCATTTT | TRBV6-5 | NA | TRBJ1-5 | 14 | NA
CASSPPGVTNEKLFF | TGTGCCAGCAGCCCACCAGGGGTGACTAATGAAAAACTGTTTTTT | TRBV28 | NA | TRBJ1-4 | 15 | NA
CASSQETSGSYEQFF | TGTGCCAGCAGCCAAGAGACTAGCGGGAGCTATGAGCAGTTCTTC | TRBV4-2 | TRBD2 | TRBJ2-1 | 15 | NA
CASSLTGQGVYQPQHF | TGTGCCAGCAGTTTAACTGGACAGGGAGTTTATCAGCCCCAGCATTTT | TRBV27 | TRBD1 | TRBJ1-5 | 16 | NA
CASSPGTRSSYNEQFF | TGTGCCAGCAGCCCCGGGACTAGAAGCTCCTACAATGAGCAGTTCTTC | TRBV7-8 | TRBD2 | TRBJ2-1 | 16 | once
CASSQEASGSPYNEQFF | TGTGCCAGCAGCCAAGAGGCTAGCGGGAGTCCCTACAATGAGCAGTTCTTC | TRBV4-2 | TRBD2 | TRBJ2-1 | 17 | NA
CASSLQGLPIHTF | TGTGCCAGCAGTTTACAGGGCTTGCCCATCCACACCTTC | TRBV12-3/TRBV12-4 | NA | TRBJ1-2 | 13 | NA
CASSRGRESPLHF | TGTGCCAGCAGTCGTGGAAGGGAGTCACCCCTCCACTTT | TRBV12-3/TRBV12-4 | NA | TRBJ1-6 | 13 | NA
CASRYAREDTEAFF | TGCGCCAGCAGATACGCCAGGGAGGACACTGAAGCTTTCTTT | TRBV23-1 | NA | TRBJ1-1 | 14 | NA
CASSDWDRGSPNYEQYF | TGTGCCAGCAGTGACTGGGACAGGGGATCCCCAAATTACGAGCAGTACTTC | TRBV2 | TRBD1 | TRBJ2-7 | 17 | few
CSASPVTTASSYEQYF | TGCAGTGCTAGTCCCGTTACGACCGCTAGCTCCTACGAGCAGTACTTC | TRBV20-1 | NA | TRBJ2-7 | 16 | NA
CASSTGLAGGRQETQYF | TGTGCCAGCAGCACGGGACTAGCGGGAGGTCGCCAAGAGACCCAGTACTTC | TRBV11-3 | TRBD2 | TRBJ2-5 | 17 | NA
CALAGSSYEQYF | TGTGCCCTTGCGGGTAGCTCCTACGAGCAGTACTTC | TRBV3-1/TRBV3-2 | NA | TRBJ2-7 | 12 | NA
CASSSTGERHEQYF | TGTGCCAGCAGTAGCACAGGGGAGCGGCACGAGCAGTACTTC | TRBV28 | TRBD1 | TRBJ2-7 | 14 | NA
CASSQEGYAGNTIYF | TGTGCCAGCAGCCAGGAGGGGTACGCTGGAAACACCATATATTTT | TRBV3-1/TRBV3-2 | NA | TRBJ1-3 | 15 | NA
CAISESDPGLALNNEQFF | TGTGCCATCAGTGAATCTGACCCGGGACTAGCGCTAAACAATGAGCAGTTCTTC | TRBV10-3 | TRBD2 | TRBJ2-1 | 18 | few
CATSDSGLLFANTGELFF | TGTGCCACCAGTGATTCGGGACTTCTGTTCGCGAACACCGGGGAGCTGTTTTTT | TRBV24-1 | NA | TRBJ2-2 | 18 | NA
CASSSGDTYEQYF | TGTGCCAGCTCATCCGGGGACACCTACGAGCAGTACTTC | TRBV18 | NA | TRBJ2-7 | 13 | NA
CASSGDLYNEQFF | TGTGCCAGCTCTGGAGACCTATACAATGAGCAGTTCTTC | TRBV18 | NA | TRBJ2-1 | 13 | NA
CASSGNRARQPQHF | TGTGCCAGCAGCGGCAACAGGGCCCGTCAGCCCCAGCATTTT | TRBV7-2 | NA | TRBJ1-5 | 14 | NA
CASSYSGEGEQYF | TGTGCCAGCAGTTACTCGGGGGAGGGGGAGCAGTACTTC | TRBV6-5 | TRBD2 | TRBJ2-7 | 13 | NA
CASTEGGYEQYF | TGTGCCAGCACCGAAGGGGGCTACGAGCAGTACTTC | TRBV5-5 | NA | TRBJ2-7 | 12 | NA
CASSLAGSGRGPGELFF | TGTGCCAGCAGCTTAGCGGGGAGCGGGAGAGGTCCCGGGGAGCTGTTTTTT | TRBV7-2 | TRBD2 | TRBJ2-2 | 17 | NA